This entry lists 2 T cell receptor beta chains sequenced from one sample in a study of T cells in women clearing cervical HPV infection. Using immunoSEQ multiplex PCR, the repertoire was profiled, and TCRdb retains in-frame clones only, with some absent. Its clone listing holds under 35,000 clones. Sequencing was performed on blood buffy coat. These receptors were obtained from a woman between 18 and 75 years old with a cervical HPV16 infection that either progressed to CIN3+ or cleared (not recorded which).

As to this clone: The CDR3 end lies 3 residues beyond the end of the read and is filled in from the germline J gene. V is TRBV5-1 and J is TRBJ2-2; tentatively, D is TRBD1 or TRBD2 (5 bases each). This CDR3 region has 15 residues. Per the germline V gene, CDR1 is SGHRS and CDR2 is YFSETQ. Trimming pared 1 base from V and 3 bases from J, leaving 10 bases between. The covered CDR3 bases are TGCGCCAGCAGCTTGAGAGGGGCGGACACCGGGGAG. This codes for CASSLRGADTGE. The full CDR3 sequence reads CASSLRGADTGELFF.

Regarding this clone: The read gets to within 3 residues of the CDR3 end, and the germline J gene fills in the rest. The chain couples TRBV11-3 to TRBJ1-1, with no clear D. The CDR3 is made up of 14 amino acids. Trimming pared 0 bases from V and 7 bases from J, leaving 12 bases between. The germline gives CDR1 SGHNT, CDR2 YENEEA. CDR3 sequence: CASSLDSQASEAFF. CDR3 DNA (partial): TGTGCCAGCAGCTTAGATTCCCAAGCGAGTGAA. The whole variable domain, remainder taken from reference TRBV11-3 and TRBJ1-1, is EAGVVQSPRYKIIEKKQPVAFWCNPISGHNTLYWYLQNLGQGPELLIRYENEEAVDDSQLPKDRFSAERLKGVDSTLKIQPAELGDSAVYLCASSLDSQASEAFFGQGTRLTVV.